This T cell receptor (beta chain) was identified in a study of T cells expressing NK-cell markers. Study information: Within the sequenced cohort of eight donors, seven exhibited HCMV seropositivity and one was seronegative. Findings of the study overall: Among several donors, these clonotypes also ranked first in the CD3+CD56-NKG2C+ fraction.

Concerning this clonotype itself: Its cognate antigen is unknown.

One entry per CDR3 protein, without DNA, is what TCRdb gives after re-calling the 5' RACE reads. The sample table includes 440,000 or so distinct CDR3 sequences. The CDR3 consists of 15 residues. Germline V gene lookup returns CDR1 SGHRS and CDR2 YFSETQ. The sequencing sample was made of blood T cells: a sorted CD56 or NKG2C T cell subset, CD4+ or CD8+ T cells, or bulk PBMC T cells (not recorded which). This clonotype was sampled from a woman between 18 and 70 years old in good health. The chain combines TRBV5-1 with TRBJ2-3; the TRBD1 assignment by TCRdb is unverifiable without DNA. Here the CDR3 reads CASSLAGGPIDTQYF.